Each of the 20 T cell receptor beta chains below was sequenced from the same sample in a study of blood T cell repertoires in COVID-19. TCRdb keeps only in-frame clones here, not all; method: immunoSEQ multiplex PCR. The sample consists of some 97,000 clones, roughly 80% of them appearing once. The sample taken for sequencing was peripheral blood. Receptor source: a man aged 45-60 years with active or convalescent COVID-19.

This clone was counted only a few times. V and J are TRBV7-2 and TRBJ2-2; D is ambiguous. Trimming took off 0 bases at V and 1 base at J, with 6 bases between the two ends. CDR1 and CDR2 from the germline V gene are SGHTA and FQGNSA. The CDR3 has 15 residues. The DNA of the CDR3 is TGTGCCAGCAGCTTAGCGCCGGGGAACACCGGGGAGCTGTTTTTT. Translation: CASSLAPGNTGELFF.

The chain employs TRBV11-2 and TRBJ2-5, with a possible D match to TRBD2 (5 bases). Germline V lookup: CDR1 SGHAT, CDR2 FQNNGV. Trimming took 3 bases from V and 4 from J, leaving 15 bases between them. The CDR3 is 15 residues long. CDR3 DNA: TGTGCCAGCAGCTTTGGTGAGGGTTCCGGAGAGACCCAGTACTTC. Its translation: CASSFGEGSGETQYF.

The chain uses TRBV12-3 or TRBV12-4 and TRBJ1-2; possible D gene TRBD1, 5 bases. CDR3 size: 13 residues. V lost 3 bases, J lost 4 bases, and 9 bases lay in between. The CDR3 protein is CASSFRTSYGYTF. CDR3 bases: TGTGCCAGCAGTTTCAGGACAAGCTATGGCTACACCTTC.

The chain joins TRBV2 to TRBJ1-4, with 9 bases fitting TRBD1. This CDR3 is 13 amino acids long. Trimming took 11 bases from V and 6 from J; bases not matched to a gene: 7. Looked up from germline, CDR1 is SNHLY and CDR2 is FYNNEI. This chain's CDR3 is CAASGDRDEKLFF. CDR3 DNA: TGTGCCGCCAGTGGGGACAGGGATGAAAAACTGTTTTTT.

CDR3: CASSLRGGNEKLFF. The DNA for the CDR3 is TGTGCCAGCAGCTTGAGAGGTGGTAATGAAAAACTGTTTTTT. The rearrangement uses TRBV5-4 and TRBJ1-4; no clear D gene. V lost 1 base and J lost 4, with 8 bases in between. Per the germline V gene, CDR1 is SGHNT and CDR2 is YYREEE (reference sequence). The length of the CDR3 is 14 residues.

V gene TRBV6-5 combines with J gene TRBJ1-2, with unresolved D. Looked up from germline, CDR1 is MNHEY and CDR2 is SVGAGI. This CDR3 spans 11 amino acids. The V gene lost 7 bases and the J gene lost 1 base, with 4 bases spanning the gap. Written as DNA, the CDR3 is TGTGCCAGCACAGTTAACTATGGCTACACCTTC. Amino acid sequence: CASTVNYGYTF.

V and J are TRBV2 and TRBJ2-7, with 13 bases identical to TRBD2. Germline trimming cut 3 bases from V and 12 bases from J; bases unmatched to any gene: 8. The CDR3 is 14 amino acids. CDR1 and CDR2 from the germline V gene are SNHLY and FYNNEI. The CDR3 coding sequence is TGTGCCAGCAGTGAGGGACTAGCGGGACTACAGCGGTACTTC. Encoded protein: CASSEGLAGLQRYF.

The gene calls are TRBV12-3 or TRBV12-4 and TRBJ1-6; D might be TRBD1 (6 bases). V lost 4 bases to trimming and J lost 7 bases, with 8 bases between them. CDR3 length equals 13 residues. The CDR3 DNA sequence: TGTGCCAGCAGTTACAGGGCCAATTCACCCCTCCACTTT. Protein product: CASSYRANSPLHF.

This clone came up once. This chain joins TRBV18 and TRBJ1-2, with D hard to call. There are 14 residues in the CDR3. The V gene's germline CDR1 is KGHSH and CDR2 LQKENI. V was clipped by 0 bases and J by 5 bases, with 10 bases between them. CDR3 DNA sequence: TGTGCCAGCTCACCACCGAGGGATTGGTATGGCTACACCTTC. It encodes CASSPPRDWYGYTF.

This sequence joins TRBV19 and TRBJ2-5; 11 positions agree with TRBD2. Germline V gene data show CDR1 as LNHDA and CDR2 as SQIVND (reference sequence). V lost 6 bases, J lost 5 bases, and 8 bases stayed unmatched. The CDR3 extends over 15 amino acids. The CDR3 coding sequence is TGTGCCAGTAGCCAGACTAGCGGGACTGGGGAGACCCAGTACTTC. This encodes CASSQTSGTGETQYF.

The rearrangement joins TRBV3-1 (or the pseudogene TRBV3-2) to TRBJ1-1; TRBD1 aligns across 9 bases. The ends lost 4 bases at V and 1 base at J; junction bases unmatched: 1. The CDR3 consists of 14 residues. Per germline, CDR1 LGHDT and CDR2 YNNKEL (reference sequence). The CDR3 DNA reads as TGTGCCAGCAGCCCGGACAGGGGGAACACTGAAGCTTTCTTT. This gives the protein CASSPDRGNTEAFF.

The chain couples TRBV7-8 to TRBJ1-3, with D tentatively TRBD1 (5 bases). Per germline, CDR1 SGHVS and CDR2 FQNEAQ. This CDR3 comprises 18 residues. V lost 5 bases and J 0 bases, leaving 20 bases between the germline ends. The CDR3 spells CASSRLPRSGVSGNTIYF. The CDR3 DNA reads TGTGCCAGCAGCCGCCTCCCTCGGTCGGGGGTCTCTGGAAACACCATATATTTT.

The genes are TRBV19 and TRBJ1-2; 7 nucleotides line up with TRBD1. Germline CDR1 and CDR2: LNHDA and SQIVND (reference sequence). V was pared by 4 bases and J by 5 bases, with 4 bases of the junction left unmatched. The CDR3 spans 13 residues. The DNA for the CDR3 is TGTGCCAGTAGTACCGGGACAGTTTATGGCTACACCTTC. Translated: CASSTGTVYGYTF.

J is TRBJ2-5 and V is TRBV3-1 (or the pseudogene TRBV3-2); D remains unclear. Trimming took 0 bases from V and 4 from J, leaving 3 bases between them. Germline CDR1 LGHDT, CDR2 YNNKEL (reference sequence). This CDR3 region has 12 residues. The CDR3 is CASSQDRETQYF. CDR3 bases: TGTGCCAGCAGCCAAGATCGAGAGACCCAGTACTTC.

This clone was seen just once. V gene TRBV6-5 combines with J gene TRBJ1-3; 7 bases align to TRBD1. Germline CDR1 is MNHEY and CDR2 is SVGAGI. V was clipped by 2 bases and J by 3 bases; unmatched bases: 1. This CDR3 is 14 amino acids long. CDR3 in amino acids: CASSYRDSGNTIYF. DNA of the CDR3: TGTGCCAGCAGTTACAGGGACAGTGGAAACACCATATATTTT.

CDR3 DNA: TGTGCCAGCAGCTTGTCCGCCGGGGAAAAACTGTTTTTT. Translated, it gives CASSLSAGEKLFF. The chain couples TRBV5-5 to TRBJ1-4; no reliable D call. The CDR3 extends over 13 amino acids. Trimming pared 1 base from V and 8 bases from J, leaving 9 bases between. Germline V gene lookup returns CDR1 SGHKS and CDR2 YYEKEE (reference sequence).

The J gene is TRBJ1-6, the V gene TRBV7-6; D gene uncertain. The CDR3 consists of 16 residues. Trimming shortened V by 2 bases and J by 5 bases, and 13 bases separated the two germline ends. Germline CDR1 and CDR2: SGHVS and FNYEAQ. CDR3 loop: CASSLHMGRNNSPLHF. The CDR3 DNA reads as TGTGCCAGCAGCTTACATATGGGCCGGAATAATTCACCCCTCCACTTT.

The rearrangement joins TRBV11-3 to TRBJ2-1, with TRBD1 identical over 7 bases. The CDR3 runs to 15 residues. The trim removed 0 bases at V and 4 bases at J, leaving 3 bases unmatched. Looked up from germline, CDR1 is SGHNT and CDR2 is YENEEA. The CDR3 here is CASSLDRDSYNEQFF. The CDR3 DNA reads TGTGCCAGCAGCTTAGACCGGGACAGTTACAATGAGCAGTTCTTC.

This chain connects TRBV5-1 to TRBJ1-1; 8 bases fit TRBD1. Germline lookup yields CDR1 SGHRS and CDR2 YFSETQ. The CDR3 runs to 15 residues. V shed 2 bases and J 0 bases; nucleotides not matched to a gene: 3. The CDR3 DNA follows: TGCGCCAGCAGCTTCCAGACAGGGGTGAACACTGAAGCTTTCTTT. Its protein is CASSFQTGVNTEAFF.

The chain recombines TRBV7-2 with TRBJ1-2; TRBD1 might be the D (5 bases). CDR1 and CDR2 from the germline V gene are SGHTA and FQGNSA. Trimming pared 1 base from V and 6 bases from J, leaving 15 bases between. This CDR3 spans 15 amino acids. The CDR3 region is CASSLGQGGDNGYTF. CDR3 coding DNA: TGTGCCAGCAGCTTAGGTCAGGGCGGTGATAATGGCTACACCTTC. Filled out from reference TRBV7-2 and TRBJ1-2, the complete variable domain reads GAGVSQSPSNKVTEKGKDVELRCDPISGHTALYWYRQSLGQGLEFLIYFQGNSAPDKSGLPSDRFSAERTGGSVSTLTIQRTQQEDSAVYLCASSLGQGGDNGYTFGSGTRLTVV.